This T cell receptor beta chain was profiled in a study of vaccination and CD4 T cells after COVID-19. Oncomine TCR Beta short-read sequencing was applied to DNA from cultured CD4+ T cells. TCRdb fed the PCR reads into MiXCR, producing one record per CDR3 protein. In the table there are about 9,600 distinct CDR3 sequences, 26% of which are singletons. Treatment indicated: roughly 11-day PBMC culture with coronavirus spike peptide pools or control peptides (ViraFEST assay). Of note for this clonotype: What it binds is unknown.

The V gene's germline CDR1 is MNHNS and CDR2 SASEGT. The CDR3 runs to 15 residues. V shed 6 bases, J shed 2 bases, and the junction held 2 bases outside the gene matches. V gene TRBV6-1 combines with J gene TRBJ2-2; 11 bases agree with TRBD2. The sample in question was CD4+ T cells from blood, cultured in vitro, obtained after SARS-CoV-2 vaccination. This receptor was identified in a human donor who had recovered from COVID-19. The CDR3 sequence: CASRGTSGNTGELFF. Here the CDR3 DNA reads TGTGCCAGCAGAGGGACTAGCGGTAACACCGGGGAGCTGTTTTTT.